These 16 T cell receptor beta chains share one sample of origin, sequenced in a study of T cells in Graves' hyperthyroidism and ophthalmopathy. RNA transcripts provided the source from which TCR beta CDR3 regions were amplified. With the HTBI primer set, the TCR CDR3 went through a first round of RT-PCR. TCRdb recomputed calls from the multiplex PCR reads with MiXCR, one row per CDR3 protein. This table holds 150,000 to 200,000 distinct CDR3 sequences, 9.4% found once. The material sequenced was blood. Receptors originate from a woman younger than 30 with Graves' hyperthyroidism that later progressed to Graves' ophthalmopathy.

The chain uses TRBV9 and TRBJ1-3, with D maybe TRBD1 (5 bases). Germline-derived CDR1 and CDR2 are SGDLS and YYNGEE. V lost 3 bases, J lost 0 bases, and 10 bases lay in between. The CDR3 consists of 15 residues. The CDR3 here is CASSDNQGSGNTIYF. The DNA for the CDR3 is TGTGCCAGCAGCGACAACCAGGGCTCTGGAAACACCATATATTTT.

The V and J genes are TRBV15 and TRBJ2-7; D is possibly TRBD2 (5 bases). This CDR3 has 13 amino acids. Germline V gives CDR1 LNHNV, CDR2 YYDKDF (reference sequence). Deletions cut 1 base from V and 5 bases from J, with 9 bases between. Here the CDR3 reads CATSRASYDEQYF. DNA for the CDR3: TGTGCCACCAGCAGAGCTAGCTATGACGAGCAGTACTTC.

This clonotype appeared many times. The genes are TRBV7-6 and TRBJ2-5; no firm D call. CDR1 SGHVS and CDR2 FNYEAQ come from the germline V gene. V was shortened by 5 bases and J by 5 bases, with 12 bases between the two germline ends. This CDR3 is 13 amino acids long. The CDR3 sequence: CASSQRMGETQYF. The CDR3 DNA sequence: TGTGCCAGCAGCCAAAGAATGGGGGAGACCCAGTACTTC.

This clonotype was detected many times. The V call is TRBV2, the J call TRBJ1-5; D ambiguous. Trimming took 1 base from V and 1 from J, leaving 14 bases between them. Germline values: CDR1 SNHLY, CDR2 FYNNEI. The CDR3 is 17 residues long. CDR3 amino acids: CASSEVRPALSNQPQHF. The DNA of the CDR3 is TGTGCCAGCAGTGAAGTGCGGCCAGCACTAAGCAATCAGCCCCAGCATTTT.

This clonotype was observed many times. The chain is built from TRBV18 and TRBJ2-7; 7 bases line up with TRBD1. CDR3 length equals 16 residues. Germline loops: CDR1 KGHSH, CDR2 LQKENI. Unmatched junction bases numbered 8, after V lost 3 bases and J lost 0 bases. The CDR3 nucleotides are TGTGCCAGCTCACCTCCCGACAGGGCCCTCTCCTACGAGCAGTACTTC. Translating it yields CASSPPDRALSYEQYF.

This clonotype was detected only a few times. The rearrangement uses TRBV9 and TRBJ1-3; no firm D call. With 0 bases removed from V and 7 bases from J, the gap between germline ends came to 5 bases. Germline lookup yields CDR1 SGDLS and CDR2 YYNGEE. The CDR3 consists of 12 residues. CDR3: CASSVGRNTIYF. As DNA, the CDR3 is TGTGCCAGCAGCGTAGGAAGGAACACCATATATTTT.

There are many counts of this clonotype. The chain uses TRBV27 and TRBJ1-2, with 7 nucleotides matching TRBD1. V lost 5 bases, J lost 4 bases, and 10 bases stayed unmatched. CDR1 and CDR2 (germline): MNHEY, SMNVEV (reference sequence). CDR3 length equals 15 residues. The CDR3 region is CASSRYRGASYGYTF. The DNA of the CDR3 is TGTGCCAGCAGTCGATACAGGGGCGCTTCCTATGGCTACACCTTC.

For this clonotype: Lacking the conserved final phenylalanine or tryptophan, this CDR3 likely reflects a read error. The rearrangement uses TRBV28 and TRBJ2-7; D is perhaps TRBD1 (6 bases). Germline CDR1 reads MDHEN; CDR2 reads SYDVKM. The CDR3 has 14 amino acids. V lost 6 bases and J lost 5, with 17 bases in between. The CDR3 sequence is CASSFRQGSNEQYL. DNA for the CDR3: TGTGCCAGCAGCTTTCGGCAGGGGTCAAACGAGCAGTACTTG.

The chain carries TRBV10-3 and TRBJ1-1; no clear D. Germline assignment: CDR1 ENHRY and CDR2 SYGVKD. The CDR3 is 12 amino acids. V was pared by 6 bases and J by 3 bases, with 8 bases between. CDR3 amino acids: CAIRTGYTEAFF. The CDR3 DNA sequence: TGTGCCATCAGAACGGGTTACACTGAAGCTTTCTTT.

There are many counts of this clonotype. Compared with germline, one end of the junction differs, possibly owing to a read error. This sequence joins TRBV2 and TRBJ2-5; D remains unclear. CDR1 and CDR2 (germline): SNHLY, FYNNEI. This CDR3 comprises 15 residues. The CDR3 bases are TGTGCCAGCAGTGAGTCGGCAGCCGGCCAAGGGACCCAGTACTTC. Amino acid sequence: CASSESAAGQGTQYF.

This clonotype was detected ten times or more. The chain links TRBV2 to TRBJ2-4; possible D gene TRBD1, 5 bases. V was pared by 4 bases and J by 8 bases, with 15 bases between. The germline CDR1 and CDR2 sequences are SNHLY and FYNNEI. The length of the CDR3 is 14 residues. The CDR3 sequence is CASSVGQQVDIQYF. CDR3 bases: TGTGCCAGCAGTGTTGGTCAACAGGTAGACATTCAGTACTTC.

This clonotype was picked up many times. In DNA, the CDR3 is TGTGCCAGTAGTATAGCCCTACTAGCGGGAGGCACCGGGGAGCTGTTTTTT. It yields the protein CASSIALLAGGTGELFF. The genes are TRBV19 and TRBJ2-2; 12 bases fit TRBD2. The germline V gene has CDR1 LNHDA and CDR2 SQIVND (reference sequence). J lost 4 bases, V lost 1 base, and 4 bases had no gene match. This CDR3 spans 17 amino acids.

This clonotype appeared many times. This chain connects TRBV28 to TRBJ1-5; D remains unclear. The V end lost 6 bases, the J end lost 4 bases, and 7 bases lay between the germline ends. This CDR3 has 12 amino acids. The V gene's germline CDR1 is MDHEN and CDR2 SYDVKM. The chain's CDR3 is CASRGGNQPQHF. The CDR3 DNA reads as TGTGCCAGCAGAGGTGGGAATCAGCCCCAGCATTTT. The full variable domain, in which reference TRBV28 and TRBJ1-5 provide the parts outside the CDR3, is DVKVTQSSRYLVKRTGEKVFLECVQDMDHENMFWYRQDPGLGLRLIYFSYDVKMKEKGDIPEGYSVSREKKERFSLILESASTNQTSMYLCASRGGNQPQHFGDGTRLSIL.

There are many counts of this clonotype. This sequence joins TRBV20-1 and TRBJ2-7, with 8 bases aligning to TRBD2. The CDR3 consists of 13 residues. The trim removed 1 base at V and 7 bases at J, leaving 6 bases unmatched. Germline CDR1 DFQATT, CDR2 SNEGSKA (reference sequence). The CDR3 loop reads CSARVRLAREQYF. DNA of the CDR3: TGCAGTGCTAGAGTGAGACTAGCGAGGGAGCAGTACTTC.

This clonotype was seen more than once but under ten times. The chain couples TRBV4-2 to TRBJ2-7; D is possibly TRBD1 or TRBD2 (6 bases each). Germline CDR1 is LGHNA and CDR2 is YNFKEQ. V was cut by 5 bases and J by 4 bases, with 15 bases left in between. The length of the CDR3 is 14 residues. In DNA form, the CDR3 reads TGTGCCAGCAGCTCGGGGGCGGCCTTATACGAGCAGTACTTC. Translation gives CASSSGAALYEQYF.

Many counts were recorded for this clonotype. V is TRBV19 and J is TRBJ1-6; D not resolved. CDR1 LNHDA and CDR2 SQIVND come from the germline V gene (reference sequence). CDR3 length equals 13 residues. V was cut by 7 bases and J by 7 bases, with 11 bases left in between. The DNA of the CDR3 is TGTGCCAGTATGGATGGAGCAAATTCACCCCTCCACTTT. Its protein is CASMDGANSPLHF.